The rows below give T cell receptor beta chains drawn from one sample of a study of T cell changes during pregnancy in multiple sclerosis. Produced via immunoSEQ multiplex PCR; TCRdb's table is partial and in-frame only. The sample shows roughly 25,000 clones, approximately 86% of them seen only once. The source was CD8+ T cells from peripheral blood mononuclear cells, collected in the first trimester of pregnancy. All receptors derive from a female donor in good health, enrolled as a control in a pregnancy study. Both conserved end residues are part of each CDR3. A D gene is named only where the DNA matches it firmly. A row's size may be missing; if present it is once, few, many or a size class.

d_call | clone_size | j_call | v_call | cdr3_nt | cdr3_aa
TRBD2 | once | TRBJ2-1 | TRBV27 | TGTGCCAGCAGCACAGACGGGGGGACCTTCTCCTACAATGAGCAGTTCTTC | CASSTDGGTFSYNEQFF
TRBD1 | once | TRBJ2-7 | TRBV11-2 | TGTGCCAGCAGCTTGTGGACAGGGGACGAGCAGTACTTC | CASSLWTGDEQYF
TRBD1 | NA | TRBJ2-3 | TRBV7-2 | TGTGCCATCCGGACAGGGTCCTATGGGGATACGCAGTATTTT | CAIRTGSYGDTQYF
TRBD2 | NA | TRBJ2-7 | TRBV28 | TGTGCCAGCAGTCTCCCGGGACTAGCAGTCCAAGACTTC | CASSLPGLAVQDF
TRBD1 | NA | TRBJ2-5 | TRBV29-1 | TGCAGCGTAGCATACAGGGGAAGACAAGAGACCCAGTACTTC | CSVAYRGRQETQYF
NA | NA | TRBJ1-3 | TRBV7-6 | TGTGCCAGCAGCCCGGGACCCACGAGGAGGGCTGGAAACACCATATATTTT | CASSPGPTRRAGNTIYF
TRBD1 | NA | TRBJ1-2 | TRBV5-1 | TGCGCCAGCAGTTGGAGGACAGGGGATGGCTACACCTTC | CASSWRTGDGYTF
TRBD1 | NA | TRBJ2-7 | TRBV7-9 | TGTGCCAGCAGCTTAGGGACAGGAGGACCCTACGAGCAGTACTTC | CASSLGTGGPYEQYF
TRBD1 | NA | TRBJ1-4 | TRBV10-1 | TGCGCCAGCAGTGAGACTGGACAGGCCCATGAAAAACTGTTTTTT | CASSETGQAHEKLFF
NA | NA | TRBJ2-1 | TRBV6-4 | TGTGCCAGCAGCCCTAACCCCGGGGAGGTAAATGAGCAGTTCTTC | CASSPNPGEVNEQFF
TRBD2 | NA | TRBJ2-1 | TRBV7-9 | TGTGCCAGCAGCTTGGGACTAGCGGGGGAAGAGCAGTTCTTC | CASSLGLAGEEQFF
NA | NA | TRBJ2-7 | TRBV27 | TGTGCCAGCAGTTTACCCCTCTCCTACGAGCAGTACTTC | CASSLPLSYEQYF
NA | NA | TRBJ1-5 | TRBV7-2 | TGTGCCAGCAGCTTAGGGGTCGGGGGGCGCGGCAATCAGCCCCAGCATTTT | CASSLGVGGRGNQPQHF
TRBD2 | NA | TRBJ2-5 | TRBV7-6 | TGTGCCAGCAGCCCCGAGGGAGGGTGGGAAGAGACCCAGTACTTC | CASSPEGGWEETQYF
TRBD1 | NA | TRBJ1-2 | TRBV5-8 | TGTGCCAGCAGCTCGCGACCACAGGGGGCCTATGGCTACACCTTC | CASSSRPQGAYGYTF
NA | NA | TRBJ2-7 | TRBV4-1 | TGCGCCAGCAGCCAACTAGGAGATTACGAGCAGTACTTC | CASSQLGDYEQYF
TRBD2 | NA | TRBJ2-1 | TRBV5-1 | TGCGCCAGCAGTATCGCGGGAGGGATCAACAATGAGCAGTTCTTC | CASSIAGGINNEQFF
TRBD1 | NA | TRBJ1-6 | TRBV7-8 | TGTGCCAGCAGCTTAGCGGCAGGACAGGGGTTTTCACCCCTCCACTTT | CASSLAAGQGFSPLHF
TRBD1 | NA | TRBJ1-2 | TRBV28 | TGTGCCAGCAGTTTCCCCACAGGGGAGGTAGGAAGCTATGGCTACACCTTC | CASSFPTGEVGSYGYTF
NA | NA | TRBJ2-3 | TRBV6-6 | TGTGCCAGCAGTCCAAACTCCGGTGGGCTGCGAGATACGCAGTATTTT | CASSPNSGGLRDTQYF
NA | NA | TRBJ2-4 | TRBV5-6 | TGTGCCAGCAGCTTGGGGAGGGTTGCCAAAAACATTCAGTACTTC | CASSLGRVAKNIQYF
TRBD2 | NA | TRBJ2-1 | TRBV4-1 | TGCGCCAGCAGCCAAGATAGCGGGAGCTCCTACAATGAGCAGTTCTTC | CASSQDSGSSYNEQFF
NA | few | TRBJ1-5 | TRBV2 | TGTGCCAGCAGCCTACATTCGGCGGATAGCAATCAGCCCCAGCATTTT | CASSLHSADSNQPQHF
TRBD2 | few | TRBJ2-3 | TRBV27 | TGTGCCAGCTCGAGCGGGGCTAGCACAGATACGCAGTATTTT | CASSSGASTDTQYF
NA | NA | TRBJ2-1 | TRBV14 | TGTGCCAGCAGCCAACGAGGGTACAATGAGCAGTTCTTC | CASSQRGYNEQFF
NA | few | TRBJ2-7 | TRBV6-5 | TGTGCCAGCTCTGGGGGCCGTCCGTACGAGCAGTACTTC | CASSGGRPYEQYF
NA | NA | TRBJ1-2 | TRBV23-1 | TGCGCCAGCAGTCACTTCCCTTCGACTGCCGAGTCGGGTGGAGGTGGCTACACCTTC | CASSHFPSTAESGGGGYTF
NA | once | TRBJ2-1 | TRBV30 | TGTGGTGCGGGACTTTACAATGAGCAGTTCTTC | CGAGLYNEQFF
NA | once | TRBJ1-1 | TRBV30 | TGTGCCTGGAGTGTCGTGGGGGGGACTGAAGCTTTCTTT | CAWSVVGGTEAFF
TRBD1 | NA | TRBJ2-7 | TRBV7-9 | TGTGCCAGCAGCTCTACAGGGGACGCGCAGTACTTC | CASSSTGDAQYF
NA | NA | TRBJ1-4 | TRBV4-3 | TGCGCCAGCACCCAGGCCGGGGATGAAAAACTGTTTTTT | CASTQAGDEKLFF
NA | NA | TRBJ2-7 | TRBV21-1 | TGTGCCAGCAGCAGTTCCGGGACAGGGACCTACGAGCAGTACTTC | CASSSSGTGTYEQYF
NA | NA | TRBJ1-5 | TRBV6-1 | TGTGCCAGCAGTGAAGGATTTGAGAATCAGCCCCAGCATTTT | CASSEGFENQPQHF
NA | NA | TRBJ2-2 | TRBV2 | TGTGCCAGCAGGTTACGGACAGTGAACACCGGGGAGCTGTTTTTT | CASRLRTVNTGELFF
NA | NA | TRBJ2-6 | TRBV6-5 | TGTGCCAGTTCCCAGGGCTCTGGGGCCAACGTCCTGACTTTC | CASSQGSGANVLTF
NA | NA | TRBJ2-7 | TRBV28 | TGTGCCAGCAGTTTGCAGGGGATGAGCGAGCAGTACTTC | CASSLQGMSEQYF
NA | NA | TRBJ1-1 | TRBV20-1 | TGCAGTTCAGGGGTGGGCACTGAAGCTTTCTTT | CSSGVGTEAFF
TRBD2 | NA | TRBJ2-1 | TRBV6-4 | TGTGCCAGCAGTGAAAAGAGCGGGGGGGCCAATGAGCAGTTCTTC | CASSEKSGGANEQFF
NA | NA | TRBJ1-2 | TRBV7-8 | TGTGCCAGCAGCCCCGGGAGAGTTTATGGCTACACCTTC | CASSPGRVYGYTF
TRBD1 | once | TRBJ2-2 | TRBV2 | TGTGCCAGCACCTCCGACAGGGGGCTAAACACCGGGGAGCTGTTTTTT | CASTSDRGLNTGELFF
TRBD1 | once | TRBJ1-2 | TRBV4-2 | TGTGCCAGCAGCCATGGTACCGGGACAGGGGGCGTCGGCTATGGCTACACCTTC | CASSHGTGTGGVGYGYTF
NA | NA | TRBJ2-7 | TRBV7-2 | TGTGCCAGCAGCTTGATGACAGGTTCCTACGAGCAGTACTTC | CASSLMTGSYEQYF
NA | NA | TRBJ1-2 | TRBV18 | TGTGCCAGCTCACCACCGGACAGCCCCTATGGCTACACCTTC | CASSPPDSPYGYTF
TRBD2 | NA | TRBJ2-1 | TRBV6-6 | TGTGCCAGCAGCGCTAGCGGGGGGCGTTTTAGTGAGCAGTTCTTC | CASSASGGRFSEQFF
NA | NA | TRBJ1-1 | TRBV5-1 | TGCGCCAGCAGCTTGAGGGGGTCAACTGAAGCTTTCTTT | CASSLRGSTEAFF
TRBD2 | NA | TRBJ2-7 | TRBV9 | TGTGCCAGCAGCGTAGAGGGGAGGGTATATGGCGAGCAGTACTTC | CASSVEGRVYGEQYF
NA | NA | TRBJ1-1 | TRBV10-1 | TGCGCCAGCAGTGTAACAGAGGGAAGCACTGAAGCTTTCTTT | CASSVTEGSTEAFF
NA | NA | TRBJ2-1 | TRBV9 | TGTGCCAGCAGCTCGGAGGTGGGCGGGTACTCCTACAATGAGCAGTTCTTC | CASSSEVGGYSYNEQFF
NA | NA | TRBJ2-2 | TRBV29-1 | TGCAGCGTTCTAAACACCGGGGAGCTGTTTTTT | CSVLNTGELFF
NA | NA | TRBJ2-1 | TRBV5-8 | TGTGCCAGCAGCTTGTCTCAGGGTTCTGAGCAGTTCTTC | CASSLSQGSEQFF
NA | NA | TRBJ2-7 | TRBV18 | TGTGCCAGCTCACCGGCCGAGCCCACTAACGAGCAGTACTTC | CASSPAEPTNEQYF
NA | NA | TRBJ1-4 | TRBV5-6 | TGTGCCAGCAGCTTGCTTACCGGGTCCGGGGAAAAACTGTTTTTT | CASSLLTGSGEKLFF